This T cell receptor beta chain was sequenced during a study of blood T cell repertoires in COVID-19. In the study overall: Researchers got acute and convalescent COVID-19 samples from the United States, Italy and Spain.

Germline V gene sequence: CDR1 KGHSH, CDR2 LQKENI. The CDR3 covers 14 residues. With 3 bases removed from V and 4 bases from J, the gap between germline ends came to 13 bases. Original processing notes: It was from reference gene primer amplification that nucleated cell counts were estimated. Sequenced by immunoSEQ multiplex PCR; TCRdb stores in-frame clones only, minus some. D and trimming were read from the DNA, whereas the V and J calls and clone size are those reported in that table. Of about 270,000 clones detected, roughly 86% appear once; the ten largest clones hold approximately 2.4%. Cohorts were determined from participant-reported clinical history.

The material sequenced was PBMCs or T cells enriched from blood (not recorded which). This rearrangement joins TRBV18 to TRBJ2-7; D ambiguous. The source of this sequence is a young woman who had recovered from COVID-19. The CDR3 spells CASSPMTRFYEQYF. The CDR3 bases are TGTGCCAGCTCACCGATGACAAGATTTTACGAGCAGTACTTC.